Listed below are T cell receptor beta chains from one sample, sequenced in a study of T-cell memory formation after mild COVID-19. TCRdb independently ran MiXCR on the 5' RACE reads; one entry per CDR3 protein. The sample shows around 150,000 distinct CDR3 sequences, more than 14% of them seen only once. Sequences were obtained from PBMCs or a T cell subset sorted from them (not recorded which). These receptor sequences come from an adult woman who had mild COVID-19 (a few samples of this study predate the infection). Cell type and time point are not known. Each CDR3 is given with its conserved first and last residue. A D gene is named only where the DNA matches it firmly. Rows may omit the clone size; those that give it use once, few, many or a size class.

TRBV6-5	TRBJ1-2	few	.	CASSYSNRDYGYTF	TGTGCCAGCAGTTACTCGAACAGGGACTATGGCTACACCTTC
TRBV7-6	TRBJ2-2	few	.	CASSLWDTGELFF	TGTGCCAGCAGCTTGTGGGACACCGGGGAGCTGTTTTTT
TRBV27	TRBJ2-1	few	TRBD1	CASSLGRGLRNEQFF	TGTGCCAGCAGTTTGGGCAGGGGGCTCCGGAATGAGCAGTTCTTC
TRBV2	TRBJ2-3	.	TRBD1	CASSETGGVGTDTQYF	TGTGCCAGCAGTGAAACAGGGGGAGTGGGCACAGATACGCAGTATTTT
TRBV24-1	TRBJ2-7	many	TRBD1	CATSDPGTGSYEQYF	TGTGCCACCAGTGACCCCGGGACAGGTTCCTACGAGCAGTACTTC
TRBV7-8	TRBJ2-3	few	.	CASSLPDADTQYF	TGTGCCAGCAGCCTGCCTGACGCAGATACGCAGTATTTT
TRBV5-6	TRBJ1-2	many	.	CASSLANYGYTF	TGTGCCAGCAGCTTGGCCAACTATGGCTACACCTTC
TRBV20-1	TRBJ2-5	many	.	CSANQGAETQYF	TGCAGTGCTAACCAGGGTGCTGAGACCCAGTACTTC
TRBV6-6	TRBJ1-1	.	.	CASSYKGHMNTEAFF	TGTGCCAGCAGTTACAAGGGACATATGAACACTGAAGCTTTCTTT
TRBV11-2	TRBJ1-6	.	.	CASSLGGPARSPLHF	TGTGCCAGCAGCTTAGGTGGCCCCGCTAGGTCACCCCTCCACTTT
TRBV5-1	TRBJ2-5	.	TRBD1	CASSWTGQETQYF	TGCGCCAGCAGCTGGACAGGTCAAGAGACCCAGTACTTC
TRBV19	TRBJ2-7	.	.	CASSIGGDHYEQYF	TGTGCCAGTAGTATCGGAGGGGATCACTACGAGCAGTACTTC
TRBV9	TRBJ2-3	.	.	CASSVNRLAQDTQYF	TGTGCCAGCAGCGTAAACAGGCTGGCCCAAGATACGCAGTATTTT
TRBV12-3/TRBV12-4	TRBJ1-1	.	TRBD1	CASSYGQGVRDTEAFF	TGTGCCAGCAGCTACGGACAGGGTGTTAGGGACACTGAAGCTTTCTTT
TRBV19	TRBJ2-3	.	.	CASTTLDRTDTQYF	TGTGCCAGTACTACCCTAGACCGCACAGATACGCAGTATTTT
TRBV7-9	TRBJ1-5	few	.	CASSLVTLGPRSLGPQHF	TGTGCCAGCAGCTTAGTCACCTTGGGACCCAGGTCGTTGGGGCCCCAGCATTTT
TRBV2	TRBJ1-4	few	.	CASTLGQGRTNEKLFF	TGTGCCAGCACCCTTGGGCAGGGTCGAACTAATGAAAAACTGTTTTTT
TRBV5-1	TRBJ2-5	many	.	CASSLEASGLRQETQYF	TGCGCCAGCAGCTTGGAGGCGTCGGGACTTCGTCAAGAGACCCAGTACTTC
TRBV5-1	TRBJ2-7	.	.	CASSSTGTYEQYF	TGCGCCAGCAGCTCCACGGGGACCTACGAGCAGTACTTC
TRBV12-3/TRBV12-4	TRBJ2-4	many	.	CASSLAAGKNIQYF	TGTGCCAGCAGTTTAGCAGCGGGCAAAAACATTCAGTACTTC
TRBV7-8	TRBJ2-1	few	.	CASSSGRLGKNEQFF	TGTGCCAGCAGCTCGGGGAGGCTGGGTAAGAATGAGCAGTTCTTC
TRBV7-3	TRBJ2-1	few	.	CASSFTPYNEQFF	TGTGCCAGCAGCTTCACTCCTTACAATGAGCAGTTCTTC
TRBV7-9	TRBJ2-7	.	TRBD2	CASSSTGASGPPAYEQYF	TGTGCCAGCAGCTCTACTGGGGCTAGCGGGCCGCCTGCCTACGAGCAGTACTTC
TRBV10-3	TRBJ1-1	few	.	CAISDSHRSGPEAFF	TGTGCCATCAGTGATTCCCACCGGTCAGGCCCTGAAGCTTTCTTT
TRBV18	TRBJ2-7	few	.	CASSVAGYEQYF	TGTGCCAGCTCAGTCGCGGGATACGAGCAGTACTTC
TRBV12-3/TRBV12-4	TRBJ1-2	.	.	CASSFNSLRGYTF	TGTGCCAGCAGTTTTAACAGCTTGAGGGGCTACACCTTC
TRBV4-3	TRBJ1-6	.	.	CASSRRLWGSPLHF	TGCGCCAGCAGCCGCCGACTCTGGGGTTCACCCCTCCACTTT
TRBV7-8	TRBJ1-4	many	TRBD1	CASSLGTGIDEKLFF	TGTGCCAGCAGCTTAGGGACAGGGATAGATGAAAAACTGTTTTTT
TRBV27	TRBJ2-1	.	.	CASSFGGTPPANEQFF	TGTGCCAGCAGTTTTGGGGGGACGCCCCCGGCCAATGAGCAGTTCTTC
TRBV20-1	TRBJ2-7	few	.	CSAQRQNYEQYF	TGCAGTGCCCAAAGACAGAACTACGAGCAGTACTTC
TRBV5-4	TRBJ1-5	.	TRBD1	CASSQIPGGAGGNQPQHF	TGTGCCAGCAGCCAAATACCAGGGGGCGCAGGGGGCAATCAGCCCCAGCATTTT
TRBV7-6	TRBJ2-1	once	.	CASSINYEGHLGDNEQFF	TGTGCCAGCAGCATAAATTATGAGGGACACTTGGGGGACAATGAGCAGTTCTTC
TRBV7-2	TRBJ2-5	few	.	CASKGPLQETQYF	TGTGCCAGTAAGGGACCTCTTCAAGAGACCCAGTACTTC